The entry below describes one T cell receptor (beta chain). Since a much larger clone is just one base distant, this may be a read error. Time point noted: patch test 1, 2 weeks after DPC sensitization. Regarding treatment: therapeutic diphenylcyclopropenone sensitization with weekly scalp DPC. Via MiXCR, TCRdb re-called the RACE reads, giving one row per CDR3 protein. The sample includes some 49,000 distinct CDR3 sequences, approximately 9.1% of them seen just once. CDR1 and CDR2 (germline): MRHNA, SNTAGT. The CDR3 has 15 amino acids. This specimen belongs to a study of human T cells and chemical hapten exposure. Study at large: Throughout a study of approximately 5 months, patients underwent weekly scalp administration of diphenylcyclopropenone doses.

This chain uses TRBV6-4 with TRBJ1-5; TRBD1 agrees at 7 bases. This specimen consisted of whole blood, obtained in connection with sensitization to the hapten diphenylcyclopropenone (DPC). The receptor comes from a woman aged 45-65 years with alopecia areata. Some clones in this sample may be carry-over from other donors' samples. In DNA, the CDR3 is TGTGCCAGCAGTGCCGAACAGGGGTTGAACCAGCCCCGGCATTTT. Protein: CASSAEQGLNQPRHF.